Below, one TCR beta chain is given with its context. Its antigen is unknown. V lost 8 bases, J lost 5 bases, and 12 bases lay in between. Per germline, CDR1 MDHEN and CDR2 SYDVKM. The CDR3 is 12 residues long. This entry is derived from a study of T cell responses to AZD1222 COVID-19 vaccine. Study-wide findings and caveats: CD4 TCRs associated with vaccination spanned spike, dominating at 160-218 and 743-854. Among the donors, most were white British and more were female, and clonal diversity was possibly underestimated. Nearly half of spike-specific TCRs reportedly go after variant regions that carry no mutations. Recipients of AZD1222 seropositive at baseline numbered only 6 or 7.

Profiling relied on immunoSEQ multiplex PCR, and the TCRdb table lists in-frame clones only, not all of them. The sample has 110,000 to 150,000 clones; 92% are singletons. This receptor was identified in an adult who received the AZD1222 COVID-19 vaccine. The chain couples TRBV28 to TRBJ2-5; D not resolved. This sample comprised peripheral blood, obtained 28 days after the second AZD1222 dose. The CDR3 nucleotides are TGTGCCAGCGGCCCGCGTCTTGAGACCCAGTACTTC. Its protein is CASGPRLETQYF.